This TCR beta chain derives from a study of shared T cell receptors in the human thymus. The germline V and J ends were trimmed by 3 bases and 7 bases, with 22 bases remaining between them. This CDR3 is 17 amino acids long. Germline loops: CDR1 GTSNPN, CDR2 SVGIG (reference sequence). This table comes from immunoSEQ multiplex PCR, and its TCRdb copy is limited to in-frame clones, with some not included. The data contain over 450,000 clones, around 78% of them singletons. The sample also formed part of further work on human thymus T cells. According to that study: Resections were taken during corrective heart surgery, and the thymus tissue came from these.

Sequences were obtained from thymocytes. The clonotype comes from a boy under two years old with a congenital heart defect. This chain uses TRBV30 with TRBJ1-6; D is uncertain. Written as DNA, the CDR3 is TGTGCCTGGAGAGAACAGATCACACAGCTCCAAAATTCACCCCTCCACTTT. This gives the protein CAWREQITQLQNSPLHF.